This T cell receptor beta chain emerged from a study of OX40 agonist ivuxolimab in advanced cancers. General study points: The work left the antigen specificity of expanded peripheral T cells undetermined. Compared with CD4+, CD8+ T cells on average had more expanded clones.

Unmatched junction bases numbered 9, after V lost 3 bases and J lost 7 bases. CDR3 length: 16 amino acids. CDR1 and CDR2 (germline): KGHSH, LQKENI. Concerning this clone itself: Its antigen is as yet unknown.

Patients who had autoimmune disease history or got systemic immunosuppression were left out. Drawing of blood for sampling happened at baseline, at cycle 4 day 1, and at cycle 7 day 1. TCRdb's copy holds only in-frame clones and misses some; the assay was immunoSEQ multiplex PCR. The repertoire has 77,000 or so clones, around 91% of them found once; the top ten carry 1.5% to 2%. The clonotype was recovered from an adult with an advanced solid tumor such as melanoma, head and neck, liver or kidney cancer. This rearrangement joins TRBV18 to TRBJ1-6; 7 bases agree with TRBD1. Sequences were derived from CD4+ or CD8+ T cells sorted from blood, sampled in a trial of the OX40 agonist ivuxolimab. Written as DNA, the CDR3 is TGTGCCAGCTCACCTAGGGCCGGGACAGAAAATTCACCCCTCCACTTT. Translation: CASSPRAGTENSPLHF.